This TCR beta chain was found in a study of control samples from healthy donors and cancer patients. Sequencing used immunoSEQ multiplex PCR; TCRdb keeps in-frame clones, though not all of them. The table lists 50,000 or so clones, approximately 86% of them singletons. This clone was observed a single time. At one end the junction does not follow the germline gene, possibly because of a read error. The V gene's germline CDR1 is MNHEY and CDR2 SMNVEV (reference sequence). CDR3 length: 13 residues. The chain is built from TRBV27 and TRBJ2-1, with D maybe TRBD2 (6 bases). This TCR came from a man between 45 and 60 years old in good health. The sequenced sample was blood. DNA of the CDR3: TGTGCCAGCGGACTAAGCTCCTACAATGGGCAGTTCTTC. It specifies CASGLSSYNGQFF.